This T cell receptor beta chain was captured by sequencing in a study of blood T cells in healthy people across ages (dated by TCRdb to between 2014 and 2016). Study-wide context: Template switching captured roughly one uniquely barcoded TCR beta cDNA molecule per two T cells in model experiments. To track age-related changes in TCR beta repertoire diversity, the study relied on deep sequencing normalized with unique cDNA molecular identifiers. The donors were split into four age groups: young (average about 15 years), middle-aged (about 40), aged (roughly 68) and long-lived (approximately 80). To avoid experimental bias, donors of different ages were spread randomly across the sequencing lanes. For two donors (one aged 18 to 30 and one aged 80 or older), the study analyzed two additional independent replicas of 1 million unique cDNA reads from the same blood draw. General findings and caveats noted by the study authors: Estimates of total diversity based on one million sequenced T cells were considered lower bounds and underestimates. As age increased, observed TCR beta diversity per million T cells dropped in a roughly linear way, and a significant reduction was already evident by age about 40. Since profiling was done on bulk unsorted PBMCs, naive and antigen-experienced compartments could not be conclusively compared. A strong correlation was found between observed TCR beta diversity and the percentage of naive T cells measured by flow cytometry. Compared with the aged group, the long-lived group had more naive CD4+ T cells, fewer expanded clones and increased TCR diversity, suggesting age selection. Because donor CMV infection status was unknown, age-related changes in expanded clonotypes were potentially confounded.

Systemically healthy Caucasian individuals from Russia, approximately 39 in total and aged about 6 to 95 years, were included as donors. Each donor gave roughly 9 milliliters of peripheral blood, drawn into EDTA-treated Vacutainer tubes. Ficoll-Paque density-gradient centrifugation was used to isolate PBMCs, with at least 6.5 million per sample. Trizol reagent was used to extract total RNA from the PBMCs, yielding at least 5.5 micrograms per sample. For every donor, an aliquot of PBMCs went through flow cytometry to measure the percentages of naive CD45RAhigh/CD27high T cells. On this clonotype: Its antigen remains undetermined. Base-call qualities are not available, and no considerably larger clone is one nucleotide away.

Receptor libraries were prepared by 5' RACE. TCRdb lists the instrument as Illumina HiSeq 2500. The second PCR ran for roughly 6 to 11 cycles and used a J-beta primer mix along with a sample-barcoded 5' primer. Each TCR beta cDNA molecule received a unique molecular identifier from a template-switch 5' adaptor carrying 12 random nucleotides. Each sample yielded at least 2.5 million CDR3-containing paired-end reads. The Mint cDNA synthesis kit, primed by a TRBC-specific oligonucleotide, was used to synthesize first-strand cDNA from all RNA. Following uracil-DNA glycosylase treatment, a first 18-cycle PCR with universal primers M1SS and BC2_uni_R was performed on all cDNA. Per the authors' processing: Normalization of each sample was performed by random selection of 1 million high-quality reads, each carrying a distinct molecular identifier. Instead of being binned into consensus sequences, reads with shared molecular identifiers were discarded. MiTCR, set to a Q25 quality threshold and the strictest error-elimination algorithm, was used for CDR3 identification, clonotype clustering and error correction. A nonparametric unseen species model with Euler transformation was used to estimate lower-bound total TCR beta diversity. Starting from the raw public reads, TCRdb applied fastp trimming at Q25, assembled clones with MiXCR and retained in-frame beta chains. CDR3 protein duplicates are merged, each entry listing the most common genes and DNA. For this entry, the V and J calls and clone size follow TCRdb and not the study's own pipeline. The sample table holds 1.6 million or so distinct CDR3 sequences, of which roughly 32% were seen once. About 11% of the sample rests with the top ten.

Cut back by 6 bases and 5 bases, the V and J ends lie 15 bases apart. The CDR3 goes from the cysteine to the phenylalanine over 13 residues. Solely the CDR3 DNA is kept, with 39 bases framed from the first base. CDR1 and CDR2 were assigned from the germline V gene (reference sequence) as DFQATT and SNEGSKA. Sequencing was performed on blood. The TCR originated in a woman in her 30s in good health. The V and J genes are TRBV20-1 and TRBJ2-3; the D call is tentative, TRBD1 or TRBD2, as each matches 5 bases. In nucleotide form, the sequence is TGCAGTGCGTTAACCTTTGGGGGAGATACGCAGTATTTT. Its amino acids are CSALTFGGDTQYF.